The 29 T cell receptor beta chains presented below share a single source sample, sequenced in a study of response to subunit inactivated influenza vaccine (dated by TCRdb to the late 2010s). The method was RT-PCR. For sequencing, an Illumina HiSeq 2500 was employed. Clones were called with MiXCR by TCRdb after fastp trimmed the public reads at Q25, and only in-frame beta chains were retained. All rows with the same CDR3 protein become a single entry with the most common DNA and genes. The sample records 500,000 to 550,000 distinct CDR3 sequences, more than 7% of which are singletons. The top ten hold approximately 14% of the sample. This specimen was PBMCs from blood, taken roughly 24 months after vaccination. The receptor source for this set is a man aged 50 to 69 who received an inactivated influenza vaccine. Donor details come from another sample of the same person, matched by shared clones.

This clonotype appeared a few times. The V and J genes are TRBV27 and TRBJ2-5; D is ambiguous. Germline V gene data show CDR1 as MNHEY and CDR2 as SMNVEV (reference sequence). Trimming shortened V by 3 bases and J by 0 bases, and 8 bases separated the two germline ends. CDR3 length equals 14 residues. The CDR3: CASSLATDQETQYF. DNA of the CDR3: TGTGCCAGCAGTTTGGCGACCGACCAAGAGACCCAGTACTTC.

The table lists this clonotype with a few counts. The genes are TRBV19 and TRBJ1-4, with D tentatively TRBD1 (6 bases). The germline V gene has CDR1 LNHDA and CDR2 SQIVND (reference sequence). V lost 6 bases, J lost 8 bases, and 19 bases lay in between. The CDR3 runs to 15 residues. The DNA for the CDR3 is TGTGCCAGTAGATTAGGACAGTATGGATCCGAAAAACTGTTTTTT. It codes for CASRLGQYGSEKLFF.

The table lists this clonotype with many counts. V usage is TRBV7-9 and J usage is TRBJ2-7, with TRBD2 matching over 15 bases. J was trimmed by 7 bases and V by 5 bases; bases with no gene match: 12. The CDR3 contains 17 residues. Germline-derived CDR1 and CDR2 are SEHNR and FQNEAQ (reference sequence). The CDR3 sequence is CASSHRGLAGGPKEQYF. In nucleotides, the CDR3 is TGTGCCAGCAGCCACCGCGGACTAGCGGGAGGGCCAAAAGAGCAGTACTTC.

The chain is built from TRBV9 and TRBJ1-6; D unresolved. Trimming cost V 3 bases and J 7 bases, with 11 bases left between them. The CDR3 runs to 14 residues. Germline lookup yields CDR1 SGDLS and CDR2 YYNGEE. CDR3 nucleotide sequence: TGTGCCAGCAGCGGTCCGGGTTCGAATTCACCCCTCCACTTT. It is translated as CASSGPGSNSPLHF. The whole variable domain, filled in from reference TRBV9 and TRBJ1-6, reads DSGVTQTPKHLITATGQRVTLRCSPRSGDLSVYWYQQSLDQGLQFLIQYYNGEERAKGNILERFSAQQFPDLHSELNLSSLELGDSALYFCASSGPGSNSPLHFGNGTRLTVT.

This clonotype was detected only a few times. The chain recombines TRBV7-8 with TRBJ2-5, with 7 positions matching TRBD1. Germline trimming cut 4 bases from V and 5 bases from J; bases unmatched to any gene: 13. The germline CDR1 and CDR2 sequences are SGHVS and FQNEAQ. This CDR3 is built from 16 residues. Here the CDR3 reads CASSYRTGAGVETQYF. In nucleotides, the CDR3 is TGTGCCAGCAGCTACCGAACAGGGGCTGGTGTTGAGACCCAGTACTTC.

The J gene is TRBJ1-4, the V gene TRBV9; D uncertain. V lost 3 bases to trimming and J lost 4 bases, with 4 bases between them. CDR1 is SGDLS and CDR2 is YYNGEE in the germline V gene. The CDR3 has 12 residues. The CDR3 spells CASSGHNEKLFF. The CDR3 bases are TGTGCCAGCAGCGGACATAATGAAAAACTGTTTTTT.

This clonotype appeared a few times. As DNA, the CDR3 is TGTGCCAGCAGCCGACAGGGATACTCTGGAAACACCATATATTTT. This codes for CASSRQGYSGNTIYF. This chain joins TRBV7-2 and TRBJ1-3, with TRBD1 identical over 7 bases. The germline V gene has CDR1 SGHTA and CDR2 FQGNSA. This CDR3 contains 15 residues. Trimming at V came to 5 bases and at J to 0 bases, leaving 4 bases not matched to a gene.

This clonotype was counted a few times. This chain connects TRBV6-2 or TRBV6-3 to TRBJ2-1; 11 nucleotides align to TRBD1. The CDR3 runs to 14 residues. CDR1 MNHEY and CDR2 SVGEGT come from the germline V gene. With V trimmed by 6 bases and J by 7 bases, 5 bases remained unmatched. The CDR3 loop reads CASRGQGEWNEQFF. The CDR3 DNA is TGTGCCAGCAGGGGACAGGGGGAATGGAATGAGCAGTTCTTC.

This clonotype was observed at least ten times. The chain couples TRBV28 to TRBJ2-1, with TRBD2 matching 11 bases. CDR1 is MDHEN and CDR2 is SYDVKM in the germline V gene. V was pared by 6 bases and J by 5 bases, with 6 bases of the junction left unmatched. This CDR3 contains 15 residues. The CDR3 loop reads CASRTGTSGNNEQFF. CDR3 DNA sequence: TGTGCCAGCAGAACTGGGACTAGCGGAAACAATGAGCAGTTCTTC.

J is TRBJ2-5 and V is TRBV7-2; D uncertain. The CDR3 spans 15 residues. Germline loops: CDR1 SGHTA, CDR2 FQGNSA. V shed 5 bases and J shed 0 bases, with 13 bases lying between them. CDR3 coding DNA: TGTGCCAGCAGCAGCCGGGCCGCTTACCAAGAGACCCAGTACTTC. Encoded protein: CASSSRAAYQETQYF.

J is TRBJ2-1 and V is TRBV20-1, with 8 bases identical to TRBD2. The V segment lost 8 bases and the J segment 4 bases; nucleotides outside the gene matches: 7. Germline loops: CDR1 DFQATT, CDR2 SNEGSKA (reference sequence). The CDR3 spans 13 residues. The CDR3 DNA sequence: TGCAGTTACGGACTAGCTGAATACAATGAGCAGTTCTTC. Protein: CSYGLAEYNEQFF.

V is TRBV10-3 and J is TRBJ1-2; possibly TRBD1 for D (6 bases). Deletions cut 6 bases from V and 4 bases from J, with 21 bases between. Germline CDR1 reads ENHRY; CDR2 reads SYGVKD. CDR3 length: 16 amino acids. CDR3 sequence reads: CAISPSRDTALYGYTF. CDR3 sequence (DNA): TGTGCCATCAGCCCATCCAGGGACACAGCGCTCTATGGCTACACCTTC.

This chain connects TRBV4-2 to TRBJ2-7; 8 positions agree with TRBD1. The junction had 12 bases not matched to a gene; V was cut back by 2 bases and J by 6 bases. Germline CDR1 is LGHNA and CDR2 is YNFKEQ. The CDR3 totals 16 residues. The DNA for the CDR3 is TGTGCCAGCAGCCAATCCGGACAGGGCACTTTTATCGAGCAGTACTTC. Its protein is CASSQSGQGTFIEQYF.

This clonotype has a count of ten or more. The rearrangement joins TRBV5-6 to TRBJ1-6; D is unclear. The germline gives CDR1 SGHDT, CDR2 YYEEEE. This CDR3 has 15 residues. Trimming took off 0 bases at V and 6 bases at J, with 10 bases between the two ends. CDR3 sequence: CASSLGPWGNSPLHF. The CDR3, as DNA: TGTGCCAGCAGCTTGGGGCCATGGGGTAATTCACCCCTCCACTTT.

This rearrangement joins TRBV28 to TRBJ2-5; the match to TRBD2 covers 9 bases. The germline gives CDR1 MDHEN, CDR2 SYDVKM. Trimming took 7 bases from V and 5 from J; bases not matched to a gene: 17. The CDR3 is 17 amino acids. CDR3 residues: CASTLGTSHPGLETQYF. Written as DNA, the CDR3 is TGTGCCAGCACCCTAGGGACTAGCCACCCGGGTCTGGAGACCCAGTACTTC.

CDR3 coding DNA: TGTGCCAGCAGTGACTTCGGGGGCTATGGCTACACCTTC. Encoded protein: CASSDFGGYGYTF. The chain employs TRBV2 and TRBJ1-2; D might be TRBD1 (5 bases). There are 13 residues in the CDR3. Trimming took 3 bases from V and 4 from J, leaving 9 bases between them. Germline assignment: CDR1 SNHLY and CDR2 FYNNEI.

The chain has TRBV12-3 or TRBV12-4 and TRBJ2-1, with 8 bases identical to TRBD1. The CDR3 has 16 residues. V lost 7 bases and J lost 5; bases outside the gene matches: 13. The CDR3 protein is CASNLSGTGRNNEQFF. CDR3 sequence (DNA): TGTGCCAGCAACCTTTCCGGGACAGGACGTAACAATGAGCAGTTCTTC.

This clonotype showed up just a few times. The chain recombines TRBV20-1 with TRBJ2-1; 12 bases fit TRBD1. The CDR3 has 13 amino acids. The V and J ends lost 4 bases and 9 bases, in that order; junction bases with no gene match: 4. Germline-derived CDR1 and CDR2 are DFQATT and SNEGSKA (reference sequence). The DNA for the CDR3 is TGCAGTGCTAAGGGACAGGGGGCTGGTGAGCAGTTCTTC. It yields the protein CSAKGQGAGEQFF.

This chain connects TRBV4-2 to TRBJ1-1, with unresolved D. The CDR3 runs 14 residues. Germline loops: CDR1 LGHNA, CDR2 YNFKEQ. The ends were cut back, 2 bases at V and 1 base at J, with 8 bases in the middle. CDR3 region: CASSQTPENTEAFF. The CDR3, as DNA: TGTGCCAGCAGCCAAACTCCAGAGAACACTGAAGCTTTCTTT.

A few counts support this clonotype. This chain uses TRBV12-3 or TRBV12-4 with TRBJ2-1, with 7 nucleotides matching TRBD2. CDR3 size: 12 residues. Unmatched junction bases numbered 6, after V lost 5 bases and J lost 11 bases. The CDR3 protein is CASSLPGLKQFF. Written as DNA, the CDR3 is TGTGCCAGCAGTCTACCGGGACTAAAGCAGTTCTTC.

The V gene is TRBV20-1, the J gene TRBJ2-1, with TRBD2 matching 13 bases. With 6 bases clipped from V and 5 bases from J, the junction kept 7 bases outside the gene matches. This CDR3 contains 15 residues. CDR1 and CDR2 (germline): DFQATT, SNEGSKA (reference sequence). The CDR3 nucleotides read TGCAGTGCGCTACTAGCGGGAGGGGCAAACAATGAGCAGTTCTTC. Amino acid sequence: CSALLAGGANNEQFF.

The chain carries TRBV6-2 or TRBV6-3 and TRBJ2-7; D is possibly TRBD2 (7 bases). V lost 7 bases to trimming and J lost 0 bases, with 19 bases between them. Germline CDR1 reads MNHEY; CDR2 reads SVGEGT. CDR3 length: 16 residues. The CDR3 sequence is CASTRGGRPTSYEQYF. The CDR3, as DNA: TGTGCCAGCACAAGGGGGGGCAGACCCACCTCCTACGAGCAGTACTTC.

This clonotype was seen ten or more times. This rearrangement joins TRBV11-2 to TRBJ2-5; D uncertain. This CDR3 region has 13 residues. The V gene's germline CDR1 is SGHAT and CDR2 FQNNGV. Trimming stripped 4 bases from V and 2 bases from J, with 8 bases between. CDR3 residues: CASSSSTQETQYF. The DNA for the CDR3 is TGTGCCAGCAGCTCCAGCACGCAAGAGACCCAGTACTTC.

This clonotype was picked up many times. This chain connects TRBV29-1 to TRBJ2-1; 7 bases are shared with TRBD2. V was clipped by 5 bases and J by 7 bases; unmatched bases: 11. The length of the CDR3 is 14 residues. Germline values: CDR1 SQVTM, CDR2 ANQGSEA. As DNA, the CDR3 is TGCAGCGTTTGGGACTACTCTATGGGGAATGAGCAGTTCTTC. It encodes CSVWDYSMGNEQFF.

The chain combines TRBV12-3 or TRBV12-4 with TRBJ2-2; weak D call: TRBD1 (6 bases). The CDR3 contains 14 residues. Trimming cost V 5 bases and J 6 bases, with 13 bases left between them. CDR3 region: CASSRGQLAGELFF. DNA of the CDR3: TGTGCCAGCAGTCGAGGACAGCTGGCCGGGGAGCTGTTTTTT.

This clonotype was counted only a few times. V gene TRBV6-1 combines with J gene TRBJ2-5; maybe TRBD1 (5 bases). Per the germline V gene, CDR1 is MNHNS and CDR2 is SASEGT. V was trimmed by 4 bases and J by 5 bases, leaving 8 bases between them. This CDR3 has 12 amino acids. This chain's CDR3 is CASSVQGETQYF. CDR3 nucleotide sequence: TGTGCCAGCAGTGTTCAGGGTGAGACCCAGTACTTC.

In this sample, this clonotype turned up a few times. The chain carries TRBV6-5 and TRBJ1-2, with D possibly TRBD1 on 5 matching bases. The CDR3 totals 13 residues. Per germline, CDR1 MNHEY and CDR2 SVGAGI. The V gene lost 2 bases and the J gene lost 7 bases, with 11 bases spanning the gap. CDR3 sequence (DNA): TGTGCCAGCAGTTACGGCAGGGCTAGTGGCTACACCTTC. The encoded protein is CASSYGRASGYTF.

Comments on this clonotype: At one end, the junction sequence differs from germline, possibly due to a read error. J is TRBJ1-1 and V is TRBV2; D is undetermined. The CDR3 covers 13 residues. Germline values: CDR1 SNHLY, CDR2 FYNNEI. The CDR3 here is CASSEDRYTEAFF. The CDR3 nucleotides are TGTGCCAGCAGCGAAGACCGATACACTGAAGCTTTCTTT.

This clonotype came up a few times. CDR3 region: CASSYWAGEQFF. CDR3 DNA sequence: TGTGCCAGCAGTTATTGGGCGGGTGAGCAGTTCTTC. This chain uses TRBV6-2 or TRBV6-3 with TRBJ2-1, with a tentative D call TRBD2 (5 bases). The germline V gene encodes CDR1 MNHEY and CDR2 SVGEGT. V was shortened by 3 bases and J by 9 bases, with 9 bases between the two germline ends. There are 12 residues in the CDR3.